The next 27 T cell receptor beta chains were all read from a single sample in a study of long-term antiretroviral therapy in people with HIV. Survey-level resolution applied to immunoSEQ assay v3.0. TCRdb keeps only in-frame clones here, not all; method: immunoSEQ multiplex PCR. The table lists tens of thousands of clones, roughly 93% of them singletons. Source: unsorted PBMCs, taken about 7.2 years after starting antiretroviral therapy. These receptors all stem from a man in his forties or fifties with HIV.

The chain combines TRBV28 with TRBJ2-1; D uncertain. The CDR3 spans 14 residues. V was pared by 6 bases and J by 10 bases, with 19 bases between. The germline V gene has CDR1 MDHEN and CDR2 SYDVKM. Here the CDR3 reads CASSPERPPYEQFF. In nucleotides, the CDR3 is TGTGCCAGCAGCCCAGAGCGACCCCCATACGAGCAGTTCTTC.

This clone was seen just once. The rearrangement joins TRBV28 to TRBJ1-2, with D perhaps TRBD1 (6 bases). V lost 5 bases and J 3 bases, leaving 16 bases between the germline ends. CDR3 length equals 15 residues. Germline CDR1 and CDR2: MDHEN and SYDVKM. CDR3 bases: TGTGCCAGCAGTCCCTCCGACAGGCCGTACTATGGCTACACCTTC. Translation: CASSPSDRPYYGYTF.

The chain is built from TRBV6-5 and TRBJ1-2; TRBD1 aligns across 7 bases. Germline loops: CDR1 MNHEY, CDR2 SVGAGI. There are 13 residues in the CDR3. Trimming removed 5 bases from V and 3 bases from J; junction bases left unmatched: 3. The CDR3 DNA follows: TGTGCCAGCAGTCAGGGGGGCTACTATGGCTACACCTTC. It translates to CASSQGGYYGYTF.

The chain has TRBV5-8 and TRBJ1-2; D not resolved. Germline values: CDR1 SGHTS, CDR2 YDEGEE. With 4 bases removed from V and 0 bases from J, the gap between germline ends came to 7 bases. The CDR3 sequence is 13 residues long. The CDR3 loop reads CASSPTANYGYTF. The CDR3 DNA follows: TGTGCCAGCAGCCCGACCGCTAACTATGGCTACACCTTC.

The chain couples TRBV30 to TRBJ2-3; TRBD1 agrees at 12 bases. The ends lost 2 bases at V and 0 bases at J; junction bases unmatched: 12. This CDR3 is built from 19 residues. In germline, CDR1 is GTSNPN, CDR2 SVGIG (reference sequence). CDR3 in DNA: TGTGCCTGGAGTTCATACGGGACAGGGGGCTCTTATAGCACAGATACGCAGTATTTT. It translates to CAWSSYGTGGSYSTDTQYF.

The chain employs TRBV7-8 and TRBJ1-5, with 7 positions matching TRBD1. The CDR3 is 15 residues long. After removal of 5 bases from V and 4 bases from J, the junction contained 8 bases not matched to a gene. Germline CDR1 and CDR2: SGHVS and FQNEAQ. CDR3 bases: TGTGCCAGCAGCGGGGGTGGGACAGCTAATCAGCCCCAGCATTTT. Protein sequence: CASSGGGTANQPQHF.

The genes are TRBV4-3 and TRBJ1-5; TRBD1 is a possible D gene (5 bases). V dropped 0 bases and J dropped 2 bases, with 8 bases sitting between them. CDR1 is LGHNA, CDR2 YSLEER, per germline. The CDR3 sequence is 15 residues long. The CDR3 coding sequence is TGCGCCAGCAGCCAAGATGGGACGGGCAATCAGCCCCAGCATTTT. This gives the protein CASSQDGTGNQPQHF.

This chain uses TRBV7-9 with TRBJ1-4, with D unresolved. Germline loops: CDR1 SEHNR, CDR2 FQNEAQ (reference sequence). CDR3 size: 13 residues. Between the trimmed V and J ends, which lost 10 bases and 4 bases, there was a span of 13 bases. The CDR3: CATKDGSNEKLFF. Written as DNA, the CDR3 is TGTGCCACGAAAGACGGAAGTAATGAAAAACTGTTTTTT.

V gene TRBV19 combines with J gene TRBJ1-5; possible D gene TRBD1, 5 bases. Germline CDR1 and CDR2: LNHDA and SQIVND (reference sequence). Deletions cut 3 bases from V and 0 bases from J, with 15 bases between. CDR3 length: 17 residues. The CDR3 region has the DNA TGTGCCAGTAGTATCGGGTTGGGGCTCAATAGCAATCAGCCCCAGCATTTT. This translates into CASSIGLGLNSNQPQHF.

This clone was detected only once. The V gene is TRBV6-5, the J gene TRBJ1-1, with TRBD1 matching over 8 bases. Losses at the gene ends were 5 bases for V and 6 bases for J; bases not matched to a gene: 2. This CDR3 has 12 amino acids. The germline CDR1 and CDR2 sequences are MNHEY and SVGAGI. The CDR3 protein is CASSDRGSEAFF. In DNA, the CDR3 is TGTGCCAGCAGTGACAGGGGTTCTGAAGCTTTCTTT.

The V gene is TRBV4-1, the J gene TRBJ1-2, with a possible D match to TRBD1 (5 bases). Trimming shortened V by 1 base and J by 4 bases, and 10 bases separated the two germline ends. Germline V lookup: CDR1 MGHRA, CDR2 YSYEKL. The CDR3 length is 14 residues. The CDR3 region has the DNA TGCGCCAGCAGCCAAGGGGGCGGGAGCTATGGCTACACCTTC. This sequence encodes CASSQGGGSYGYTF.

The V gene is TRBV7-6, the J gene TRBJ2-3, with D unclear. The germline V and J ends were trimmed by 1 base and 8 bases, with 16 bases remaining between them. This CDR3 is 15 amino acids long. Per germline, CDR1 SGHVS and CDR2 FNYEAQ. Here the CDR3 reads CASSLDSSRSSTQYF. CDR3 DNA sequence: TGTGCCAGCAGCTTAGATAGCTCGCGCTCAAGTACGCAGTATTTT.

J is TRBJ1-2 and V is TRBV6-1; D unclear. The CDR3 spans 15 residues. CDR1 and CDR2 from the germline V gene are MNHNS and SASEGT. V gave up 7 bases and J gave up 5 bases, with 20 bases separating them. The CDR3 DNA is TGTGCCAGCACTAGAGAGCCGGGCCCCGGGTATGGCTACACCTTC. Amino acids: CASTREPGPGYGYTF.

The chain couples TRBV7-8 to TRBJ2-6; no firm D call. This CDR3 region has 16 residues. Germline-derived CDR1 and CDR2 are SGHVS and FQNEAQ. Trimming stripped 1 base from V and 2 bases from J, with 9 bases between. The DNA for the CDR3 is TGTGCCAGCAGCTTAGTTACACCCACTGGGGCCAACGTCCTGACTTTC. Its protein product is CASSLVTPTGANVLTF. The full variable domain, rest sourced from reference TRBV7-8 and TRBJ2-6, is GAGVSQSPRYKVAKRGQDVALRCDPISGHVSLFWYQQALGQGPEFLTYFQNEAQLDKSGLPSDRFFAERPEGSVSTLKIQRTQQEDSAVYLCASSLVTPTGANVLTFGAGSRLTVL.

The chain has TRBV19 and TRBJ2-7; TRBD2 is a possible D gene (5 bases). Germline V gene data show CDR1 as LNHDA and CDR2 as SQIVND (reference sequence). Deletions cut 3 bases from V and 1 base from J, with 13 bases between. The CDR3 spans 15 residues. As DNA, the CDR3 is TGTGCCAGTAGTATCGGCGAGGGCGGATCCTACGAGCAGTACTTC. Translation: CASSIGEGGSYEQYF.

This rearrangement joins TRBV25-1 to TRBJ1-1, with D tentatively TRBD1 (5 bases). With 6 bases removed from V and 0 bases from J, the gap between germline ends came to 8 bases. CDR1 is MGHDK, CDR2 SYGVNS, per germline. The CDR3 loop spans 13 amino acids. For the CDR3, the DNA is TGTGCCAGCAGGGGGGTCATGAACACTGAAGCTTTCTTT. This codes for CASRGVMNTEAFF.

The V gene is TRBV5-5, the J gene TRBJ2-7, with TRBD1 as a possible D gene (6 bases). V was clipped by 2 bases and J by 0 bases, with 15 bases between them. CDR3 length: 16 amino acids. Germline V lookup: CDR1 SGHKS, CDR2 YYEKEE (reference sequence). The CDR3 here is CASSFRQGPSSYEQYF. The CDR3 bases are TGTGCCAGCAGCTTCAGGCAGGGGCCGAGCTCCTACGAGCAGTACTTC.

The chain links TRBV5-1 to TRBJ1-1, with D uncertain. This CDR3 has 16 amino acids. Looked up from germline, CDR1 is SGHRS and CDR2 is YFSETQ. With 0 bases removed from V and 2 bases from J, the gap between germline ends came to 14 bases. The CDR3 loop is CASSLGEGWKNTEAFF. In DNA form, the CDR3 reads TGCGCCAGCAGCTTGGGGGAGGGATGGAAAAACACTGAAGCTTTCTTT.

This clone was seen only a few times. The V and J genes are TRBV11-2 and TRBJ1-1; D is unclear. V lost 4 bases to trimming and J lost 6 bases, with 12 bases between them. Germline CDR1 reads SGHAT; CDR2 reads FQNNGV. CDR3 length: 13 amino acids. In DNA, the CDR3 is TGTGCCAGCAGCTCAGATACTCAGCCTGAAGCTTTCTTT. Translating gives CASSSDTQPEAFF.

The chain carries TRBV7-3 and TRBJ1-1; 7 bases fit TRBD1. J gave up 4 bases and V 6 bases, and 11 bases lay outside the gene matches. Germline V lookup: CDR1 SGHTA, CDR2 FQGTGA. This CDR3 region has 15 residues. For the CDR3, the DNA is TGTGCCAGCAGTGTAGGAAGGGGGCTTGTCACTGAAGCTTTCTTT. This codes for CASSVGRGLVTEAFF.

The rearrangement joins TRBV7-9 to TRBJ2-1; TRBD2 agrees at 8 bases. After removal of 3 bases from V and 14 bases from J, the junction contained 6 bases not matched to a gene. Germline V gene data show CDR1 as SEHNR and CDR2 as FQNEAQ (reference sequence). The CDR3 runs to 12 residues. This CDR3 is CASSFPGGPEFF. The CDR3 nucleotides read TGTGCCAGCAGCTTCCCGGGGGGGCCGGAGTTCTTC.

This sequence joins TRBV27 and TRBJ2-1; 9 bases line up with TRBD2. Germline CDR1 reads MNHEY; CDR2 reads SMNVEV (reference sequence). The CDR3 sequence is 16 residues long. V trimming: 2 bases; J trimming: 5 bases; junction bases outside the gene matches: 7. CDR3 nucleotides: TGTGCCAGCAGTTTAAAACGTGGCGGGGGGGACAATGAGCAGTTCTTC. Its translation: CASSLKRGGGDNEQFF.

This chain uses TRBV9 with TRBJ2-3, with D possibly matching TRBD1 (6 bases). V shed 0 bases and J shed 0 bases, with 8 bases lying between them. This CDR3 has 15 residues. Germline V gene data show CDR1 as SGDLS and CDR2 as YYNGEE. The chain's CDR3 is CASSVAGTSTDTQYF. The CDR3 coding sequence is TGTGCCAGCAGCGTAGCGGGGACAAGCACAGATACGCAGTATTTT.

The V and J genes are TRBV29-1 and TRBJ2-1, with D perhaps matching TRBD1 or TRBD2 (5 bases each). In germline, CDR1 is SQVTM, CDR2 ANQGSEA. The CDR3 consists of 17 residues. Trimming shortened V by 1 base and J by 3 bases, and 19 bases separated the two germline ends. In nucleotides, the CDR3 is TGCAGCGTTGAAGTGAGGTTGAGGGGCCAACGCTACAATGAGCAGTTCTTC. Residues: CSVEVRLRGQRYNEQFF.

The J gene is TRBJ2-3, the V gene TRBV11-2, with D perhaps TRBD2 (5 bases). The ends were cut back, 1 base at V and 0 bases at J, with 8 bases in the middle. This CDR3 region has 15 residues. The germline CDR1 and CDR2 sequences are SGHAT and FQNNGV. The CDR3 DNA reads TGTGCCAGCAGCTTAGGAGGGTCTAGCACAGATACGCAGTATTTT. Residues: CASSLGGSSTDTQYF.

The chain is built from TRBV2 and TRBJ1-2; possibly TRBD1 for D (6 bases). Germline CDR1 and CDR2: SNHLY and FYNNEI. The CDR3 is 13 residues long. V was pared by 4 bases and J by 6 bases, with 12 bases between. Here the CDR3 reads CASSVGGPNGYTF. In nucleotides, the CDR3 is TGTGCCAGCAGTGTCGGGGGGCCGAATGGCTACACCTTC.

The chain joins TRBV2 to TRBJ1-1; perhaps TRBD1 as D (5 bases). V was cut by 6 bases and J by 2 bases, with 13 bases left in between. The CDR3 contains 14 residues. Germline V gene data show CDR1 as SNHLY and CDR2 as FYNNEI. The CDR3 reads CASSPGPANTEAFF. In nucleotides, the CDR3 is TGTGCCAGCAGCCCGGGACCGGCTAACACTGAAGCTTTCTTT.